This T cell receptor beta chain was recorded in a study of blood T cell repertoires in COVID-19. The germline gives CDR1 GTSNPN, CDR2 SVGIG (reference sequence). The CDR3 runs to 14 residues. V was clipped by 2 bases and J by 5 bases; unmatched bases: 7. The data were produced by immunoSEQ multiplex PCR, yet TCRdb's version contains in-frame clones alone and is incomplete. Among 25,000 to 35,000 clones listed, more than 65% were seen once. The chain employs TRBV30 and TRBJ2-5; 8 bases match TRBD1. This clonotype originated in a woman aged 55-75 years with acute or convalescent COVID-19. The sample taken for sequencing was peripheral blood. The chain's CDR3 is CAWSPRTGPETQYF. CDR3 nucleotide sequence: TGTGCCTGGAGTCCGCGGACAGGGCCCGAGACCCAGTACTTC.